Below, 16 T cell receptor beta chains from the same sample are listed, as sequenced in a study of T cell responses to AZD1222 COVID-19 vaccine. Sequencing used immunoSEQ multiplex PCR; TCRdb keeps in-frame clones, though not all of them. The sample yields approximately 190,000 clones, approximately 90% seen once. The specimen was peripheral blood, collected on day 0 of AZD1222 vaccination. The receptors here all came from an adult in good health.

V and J are TRBV19 and TRBJ1-5; 7 nucleotides line up with TRBD1. The CDR3 extends over 13 amino acids. Trimming at V came to 5 bases and at J to 4 bases, leaving 2 bases not matched to a gene. The germline CDR1 and CDR2 sequences are LNHDA and SQIVND (reference sequence). CDR3 sequence reads: CASSLGQNQPQHF. The CDR3 DNA reads TGTGCCAGTAGTTTGGGACAGAATCAGCCCCAGCATTTT.

The chain employs TRBV9 and TRBJ2-1; the D is unclear. The CDR3 length is 17 residues. Germline CDR1 SGDLS, CDR2 YYNGEE. V was clipped by 0 bases and J by 5 bases, with 18 bases between them. This chain's CDR3 is CASSVEISSVWDNEQFF. The DNA for the CDR3 is TGTGCCAGCAGCGTAGAAATTAGCAGCGTGTGGGACAATGAGCAGTTCTTC.

The J gene is TRBJ1-5, the V gene TRBV2, with a tentative D call TRBD1 (6 bases). This CDR3 is built from 12 residues. V was cut by 6 bases and J by 6 bases, with 9 bases left in between. From germline, CDR1 is SNHLY and CDR2 FYNNEI. CDR3 nucleotides: TGTGCCAGCAGAAGGGGGGGTCAGCCCCAGCATTTT. Translated: CASRRGGQPQHF.

The J gene is TRBJ2-6, the V gene TRBV3-1 (or the pseudogene TRBV3-2); D not certain. V was shortened by 4 bases and J by 0 bases, with 4 bases between the two germline ends. CDR1 and CDR2 from the germline V gene are LGHDT and YNNKEL (reference sequence). This CDR3 comprises 14 residues. The CDR3 reads CASSPYSGANVLTF. The CDR3 nucleotides are TGTGCCAGCAGCCCGTACTCTGGGGCCAACGTCCTGACTTTC.

V usage is TRBV6-5 and J usage is TRBJ1-3; D possibly corresponds to TRBD1 (5 bases). Trimming pared 6 bases from V and 8 bases from J, leaving 20 bases between. The germline V gene encodes CDR1 MNHEY and CDR2 SVGAGI. This CDR3 has 15 amino acids. CDR3 loop: CASSPVLGDKDTIYF. In DNA, the CDR3 is TGTGCCAGCAGCCCCGTTTTGGGGGATAAGGACACCATATATTTT.

This clone was found once. The rearrangement links TRBV7-9 to TRBJ2-7, with no clear D. V lost 2 bases and J 0 bases, leaving 20 bases between the germline ends. Germline V gene data show CDR1 as SEHNR and CDR2 as FQNEAQ (reference sequence). This CDR3 region has 18 residues. CDR3 sequence: CASSLPYRTDDLSYEQYF. The CDR3 DNA follows: TGTGCCAGCAGCTTACCTTACCGAACAGATGACCTCTCCTACGAGCAGTACTTC.

This sequence joins TRBV15 and TRBJ1-1; D is perhaps TRBD1 (5 bases). Germline CDR1 reads LNHNV; CDR2 reads YYDKDF (reference sequence). The length of the CDR3 is 15 residues. V lost 2 bases, J lost 8 bases, and 18 bases lay in between. CDR3 sequence (DNA): TGTGCCACCAGCAGAAGGTCTCTCGGGGGGGACGAAGCTTTCTTT. Translating it yields CATSRRSLGGDEAFF.

The J gene is TRBJ2-1, the V gene TRBV11-3; D perhaps matches TRBD2 (6 bases). CDR3 size: 16 residues. Trimming removed 5 bases from V and 2 bases from J, with 16 bases in between. Germline CDR1 SGHNT, CDR2 YENEEA. CDR3 residues: CASSESWAGPYNEQFF. For the CDR3, the DNA is TGTGCCAGCAGCGAGAGTTGGGCGGGGCCCTACAATGAGCAGTTCTTC. The full variable domain, rest sourced from reference TRBV11-3 and TRBJ2-1, is EAGVVQSPRYKIIEKKQPVAFWCNPISGHNTLYWYLQNLGQGPELLIRYENEEAVDDSQLPKDRFSAERLKGVDSTLKIQPAELGDSAVYLCASSESWAGPYNEQFFGPGTRLTVL.

The rearrangement joins TRBV11-2 to TRBJ2-5; 16 bases are a match to TRBD2. CDR3 length: 17 amino acids. Germline-derived CDR1 and CDR2 are SGHAT and FQNNGV. With V trimmed by 5 bases and J by 4 bases, 7 bases remained unmatched. Here the CDR3 reads CASSAGLAGGLGETQYF. Written as DNA, the CDR3 is TGTGCCAGCAGCGCGGGACTAGCGGGGGGGCTTGGAGAGACCCAGTACTTC.

This chain connects TRBV6-2 or TRBV6-3 to TRBJ2-1; 8 bases are shared with TRBD1. The V and J ends lost 2 bases and 4 bases, in that order; junction bases with no gene match: 1. This CDR3 has 14 amino acids. Per the germline V gene, CDR1 is MNHEY and CDR2 is SVGEGT. This CDR3 reads CASSYGTGYNEQFF. The CDR3 DNA reads as TGTGCCAGCAGTTACGGGACAGGTTACAATGAGCAGTTCTTC.

This clone was observed a handful of times. The chain has TRBV18 and TRBJ2-5, with 10 bases that match TRBD1. Trimming at V came to 2 bases and at J to 4 bases, leaving 1 base not matched to a gene. Per germline, CDR1 KGHSH and CDR2 LQKENI. The CDR3 spans 14 residues. CDR3 region: CASSPGDRGETQYF. Here the CDR3 DNA reads TGTGCCAGCTCACCAGGGGACAGGGGAGAGACCCAGTACTTC.

Worth noting for this clone: A read error may produce the germline difference seen at one junction end. The chain is built from TRBV7-9 and TRBJ1-2; 7 nucleotides agree with TRBD1. Germline V gives CDR1 SEHNR, CDR2 FQNEAQ (reference sequence). The CDR3 is 14 residues long. CDR3 DNA sequence: TGTGTCAGCATCATGGTAGGGGGCGTGGATGGCTACACCTTC. It is translated as CVSIMVGGVDGYTF. The full variable domain, its missing parts supplied by reference TRBV7-9 and TRBJ1-2, is DTGVSQNPRHKITKRGQNVTFRCDPISEHNRLYWYRQTLGQGPEFLTYFQNEAQLEKSRLLSDRFSAERPKGSFSTLEIQRTEQGDSAMYLCVSIMVGGVDGYTFGSGTRLTVV.

The CDR3 here is CASSLLSGTPDSPLHF. In nucleotides, the CDR3 is TGTGCCAGCAGCTTATTATCCGGGACCCCCGATTCACCCCTCCACTTT. The chain has TRBV5-6 and TRBJ1-6; D might be TRBD1 (5 bases). V was shortened by 2 bases and J by 8 bases, with 17 bases between the two germline ends. Germline V gene data show CDR1 as SGHDT and CDR2 as YYEEEE. This CDR3 is 16 amino acids long.

This chain uses TRBV3-1 (or the pseudogene TRBV3-2) with TRBJ2-1; 8 nucleotides match TRBD2. CDR3 size: 15 residues. Germline CDR1 reads LGHDT; CDR2 reads YNNKEL (reference sequence). The V gene end was trimmed by 4 bases and the J gene end by 8 bases; junction bases not matched to a gene: 10. In DNA form, the CDR3 reads TGTGCCAGCAGCCGAACCGGGACTAGGTTCCATGAGCAGTTCTTC. Residues: CASSRTGTRFHEQFF.

The chain is built from TRBV19 and TRBJ2-7; D is unclear. Germline CDR1 LNHDA, CDR2 SQIVND (reference sequence). V was shortened by 9 bases and J by 4 bases, with 19 bases between the two germline ends. The CDR3 has 14 amino acids. This chain's CDR3 is CASSSGLKLYEQYF. The CDR3 coding sequence is TGTGCCAGCAGTTCGGGCCTCAAACTATACGAGCAGTACTTC.

The chain has TRBV28 and TRBJ1-1, with D uncertain. Trimming left V 7 bases short and J 4 bases short, with 10 bases between. Germline values: CDR1 MDHEN, CDR2 SYDVKM. CDR3 size: 12 residues. CDR3 nucleotide sequence: TGTGCCAGCAAGGCGGATGGCACTGAAGCTTTCTTT. This sequence encodes CASKADGTEAFF.